This TCR beta chain was recovered during a study of blood T cell repertoires in COVID-19. The wider study: The origin of the acute and convalescent COVID-19 samples was the United States, Italy and Spain. PBMCs, B-cell-depleted T cells, or T cells were the source of the cDNA or gDNA that made up the material.

CDR3 length: 19 residues. CDR1 and CDR2 (germline): LGHNA, YSLEER. The V and J ends lost 4 bases and 3 bases, in that order; junction bases with no gene match: 17. Per the original methods: Amplification with reference gene primers provided the estimates of nucleated cell counts. Repertoires were generated with immunoSEQ multiplex PCR, while TCRdb's copy carries only in-frame clones and drops some. V, J and clone size are those of that table, while D and trimming were read from the DNA. The sample yields some 400,000 clones, roughly nine tenths seen once. Individuals drawn from about two dozen US areas were about 18 to 90 years old.

This chain uses TRBV4-3 with TRBJ2-2, with 7 bases lining up with TRBD1. Sequencing was performed on PBMCs or T cells enriched from blood (not recorded which). The origin of this receptor is a woman in her thirties or forties who had been exposed to COVID-19. The CDR3 nucleotides are TGCGCCAGCAGCCCGGTTGTCAGGGGGACCCTGGGGGACACCGGGGAGCTGTTTTTT. Translated: CASSPVVRGTLGDTGELFF.